This passage covers 29 T cell receptor beta chains from one sample sequenced in a study of tumor-infiltrating lymphocytes in primary liver carcinoma. Each 20-30 mg portion of unsorted bulk tissue served as the source for co-extraction of RNA and DNA. The template, roughly 510 ng total RNA, yielded TCR beta cDNA made with a constant-region primer. Investigators got TCR beta libraries out of three nested multiplex PCR rounds, done with slightly modified ARM-PCR. Two initial PCR rounds of about 11 cycles each paired TRBV1-TRBV30 forward primers with a C-beta reverse primer. TCRdb reanalysed the multiplex PCR reads using MiXCR and keeps one entry per CDR3 protein. The sample shows 70,000 to 75,000 distinct CDR3 sequences, roughly three quarters of them seen only once. The specimen was liver tumor tissue from sampling region 4. Subset meaning: tumor region T4, right-lateral pole. The source of these receptors is a man between 35 and 55 years old with primary liver carcinoma and hepatitis B virus infection.

V gene TRBV29-1 combines with J gene TRBJ2-3; D remains unclear. From germline, CDR1 is SQVTM and CDR2 ANQGSEA. The CDR3 is 14 amino acids. Trimming took 0 bases from V and 1 from J, leaving 8 bases between them. The CDR3 is CSVEDNTGTDTQYF. The CDR3 coding sequence is TGCAGCGTTGAAGATAATACTGGCACAGATACGCAGTATTTT.

Comments on this clonotype: A much larger clonotype is one base distant, so this may be a read error. The chain employs TRBV28 and TRBJ2-7; perhaps D is TRBD1 or TRBD2 (5 bases each). Germline CDR1 is MDHEN and CDR2 is SYDVKM. The CDR3 runs 12 residues. DNA of the CDR3: TGTGCCAGCAGGCAGGACTGGGACGAGCGGTACTTC. It translates to CASRQDWDERYF.

On this clonotype itself: A much bigger clone sits one base away, suggesting this may be a read error. The chain couples TRBV28 to TRBJ2-2, with TRBD2 matching over 7 bases. The CDR3 runs to 13 residues. Germline CDR1 and CDR2: MDHEN and SYDVKM. CDR3 bases: TGTGCCAGCGGGGACTACCTCACCGGGGAGCTGCTTTTT. Protein product: CASGDYLTGELLF.

This clonotype was seen just once. One junction end disagrees with the germline gene, perhaps due to a read error. The chain recombines TRBV5-1 with TRBJ2-5; D is uncertain. The germline V gene encodes CDR1 SGHRS and CDR2 YFSETQ. The CDR3 runs 15 residues. The CDR3: CTSSEASGSAATQYF. In DNA, the CDR3 is TGCACCAGCAGTGAGGCGAGTGGGTCCGCCGCAACCCAGTACTTC.

This clonotype was picked up many times. This chain joins TRBV30 and TRBJ1-2; D ambiguous. The CDR3 sequence is 12 residues long. Germline CDR1 GTSNPN, CDR2 SVGIG (reference sequence). The ends were cut back, 6 bases at V and 5 bases at J, with 13 bases in the middle. The DNA of the CDR3 is TGTGCCTGTAACCGGGAGACGTATGGCTACACCTTC. Protein sequence: CACNRETYGYTF.

To note about this clonotype: A much larger clone differs from this one at a single base, so this may be a read error. The rearrangement uses TRBV28 and TRBJ1-3; D perhaps matches TRBD1 (6 bases). Germline V gene lookup returns CDR1 MDHEN and CDR2 SYDVKM. The CDR3 has 16 residues. The CDR3 spells CASSLFQGPSGNTIHF. The CDR3 DNA sequence: TGTGCCAGCAGTTTATTCCAGGGGCCCTCTGGAAACACCATACATTTT.

V gene TRBV29-1 combines with J gene TRBJ2-5; D gene ambiguous. CDR1 is SQVTM and CDR2 is ANQGSEA in the germline V gene. The CDR3 contains 12 residues. The germline V and J ends were trimmed by 5 bases and 0 bases, with 7 bases remaining between them. Here the CDR3 DNA reads TGCAGCGTTTGGAACTACCAAGAGACCCAGTACTTC. Its protein is CSVWNYQETQYF.

Remarks on this clonotype: Relative to the germline gene, one junction end is altered; a read error may explain this. The V and J genes are TRBV11-2 and TRBJ2-3; 13 nucleotides align to TRBD2. The length of the CDR3 is 18 residues. Germline V lookup: CDR1 SGHAT, CDR2 FQNNGV. CDR3 loop: CASSLTTSGRAGRDIQYF. In DNA, the CDR3 is TGTGCCAGTAGCTTAACTACTAGCGGGAGGGCGGGGCGAGATATTCAGTATTTT.

This clonotype was detected ten times or more. The chain has TRBV12-3 or TRBV12-4 and TRBJ2-3; unclear D gene. V was clipped by 3 bases and J by 0 bases, with 13 bases between them. This CDR3 region has 16 residues. DNA of the CDR3: TGTGCCAGCAGTTTGAGGCTCTCCCATAGCACAGATACGCAGTATTTT. Amino acids: CASSLRLSHSTDTQYF.

A note on this clonotype: No conserved phenylalanine or tryptophan is present at the end of the CDR3, so a read error is the likely explanation. CDR3 region: CAIRSRDSAHQEAQYL. The CDR3 DNA is TGTGCCATCAGATCCCGGGACTCGGCTCACCAAGAGGCCCAGTACCTC. The chain uses TRBV11-2 and TRBJ2-5; perhaps TRBD2 as D (6 bases). From germline, CDR1 is SGHAT and CDR2 FQNNGV. The CDR3 runs to 16 residues.

V usage is TRBV6-1 and J usage is TRBJ2-1; perhaps TRBD2 as D (6 bases). The CDR3 has 15 residues. Between the trimmed V and J ends, which lost 8 bases and 4 bases, there was a span of 18 bases. CDR1 MNHNS and CDR2 SASEGT come from the germline V gene. The chain's CDR3 is CASGKLASVYNEQFF. DNA for the CDR3: TGTGCCAGCGGTAAATTGGCTAGCGTGTACAATGAGCAGTTCTTC.

With respect to this clonotype: At one of its ends the junction is not consistent with the germline gene, which may arise from a read error. The CDR3 sequence: CASAPGETQCF. For the CDR3, the DNA is TGCGCCAGCGCCCCGGGGGAGACCCAGTGCTTC. V and J are TRBV2 and TRBJ2-5, with D tentatively TRBD2 (6 bases). The V gene's germline CDR1 is SNHLY and CDR2 FYNNEI. The CDR3 spans 11 residues.

This clonotype was detected ten times or more. This rearrangement joins TRBV5-6 to TRBJ2-1; 10 nucleotides align to TRBD2. Germline-derived CDR1 and CDR2 are SGHDT and YYEEEE. The CDR3 consists of 13 residues. Germline trimming cut 2 bases from V and 15 bases from J; bases unmatched to any gene: 8. The CDR3 DNA sequence: TGTGCCAGCAGCTTCGGTCTAGCGGGAGATTGGTTCTTC. This encodes CASSFGLAGDWFF.

Note on this clonotype: Given a much more abundant clone one base away, this may be a read error. The chain is built from TRBV28 and TRBJ2-1; TRBD1 matches at 7 bases. The CDR3 extends over 14 amino acids. Germline CDR1 MDHEN, CDR2 SYDVKM. V lost 5 bases, J lost 7 bases, and 8 bases stayed unmatched. The CDR3 spells CASSGARGRNEQFF. In DNA, the CDR3 is TGTGCCAGCAGTGGGGCAAGGGGGCGTAATGAGCAGTTCTTC.

Notes on this clonotype: The conserved final phenylalanine or tryptophan is absent from the CDR3, which likely points to a read error. This sequence joins TRBV19 and TRBJ1-2; 8 bases align to TRBD1. Germline V gene data show CDR1 as LNHDA and CDR2 as SQIVND (reference sequence). V lost 3 bases, J lost 7 bases, and 1 base stayed unmatched. CDR3 size: 12 residues. The CDR3 region is CASSMTGAGYTL. CDR3 in DNA: TGTGCCAGTAGTATGACAGGGGCTGGCTACACCCTC.

The CDR3 sequence: CASSLGRLGTDSYEQYF. The CDR3 DNA reads TGTGCCAGCAGCTTAGGAAGACTCGGGACAGACTCCTACGAGCAGTACTTC. The chain carries TRBV11-2 and TRBJ2-7, with 7 bases identical to TRBD1. V shed 1 base and J 0 bases; nucleotides not matched to a gene: 9. The CDR3 consists of 17 residues. Germline CDR1 SGHAT, CDR2 FQNNGV.

A remark on this clonotype: A read error may account for a junction end that differs from germline. V usage is TRBV25-1 and J usage is TRBJ2-1; a possible D gene is TRBD1 (6 bases). CDR1 is MGHDK and CDR2 is SYGVNS in the germline V gene. This CDR3 has 14 residues. CDR3 residues: CAGSAGTPDNEQFF. In DNA form, the CDR3 reads TGTGCCGGCAGCGCCGGGACACCCGACAATGAGCAGTTCTTC.

Notes on this clonotype: The junction shows a germline mismatch at one end, possibly a read error. This chain links TRBV7-8 with TRBJ1-5; no clear D. The CDR3 has 13 amino acids. The germline gives CDR1 SGHVS, CDR2 FQNEAQ. The CDR3 DNA follows: TGCGCCAGCAGCTTAAATCGGAATCAGCTCCAGCATTTT. Its protein is CASSLNRNQLQHF.

Many counts were recorded for this clonotype. The V gene is TRBV28, the J gene TRBJ2-7; 10 bases line up with TRBD1. CDR1 MDHEN and CDR2 SYDVKM come from the germline V gene. Losses at the gene ends were 7 bases for V and 2 bases for J; bases not matched to a gene: 2. There are 13 residues in the CDR3. Written as DNA, the CDR3 is TGTGCCAGCACCGACAGGGGGCCCTACGAGCAGTACTTC. This sequence encodes CASTDRGPYEQYF.

The chain employs TRBV11-1 and TRBJ1-1, with a tentative D call TRBD1 (5 bases). Trimming stripped 8 bases from V and 6 bases from J, with 13 bases between. This CDR3 spans 12 amino acids. Germline loops: CDR1 SGHAT, CDR2 FQDESV (reference sequence). CDR3 DNA: TGTGCCAGCGGCTGGCGGGACGCTGAAGCTTTCTTT. Translated, it gives CASGWRDAEAFF.

Note on this clonotype: A read error may explain this, as a much larger clone is one base away. CDR3 coding DNA: TGTGCCAGCAGCTTATGCGGGACGGGGAACACTGAAGCTTTCTTT. Amino acid sequence: CASSLCGTGNTEAFF. V is TRBV7-9 and J is TRBJ1-1; weak D call: TRBD1 (5 bases). Deletions cut 2 bases from V and 1 base from J, with 11 bases between. From germline, CDR1 is SEHNR and CDR2 FQNEAQ (reference sequence). The CDR3 has 15 amino acids. The full variable domain, rest sourced from reference TRBV7-9 and TRBJ1-1, is DTGVSQNPRHKITKRGQNVTFRCDPISEHNRLYWYRQTLGQGPEFLTYFQNEAQLEKSRLLSDRFSAERPKGSFSTLEIQRTEQGDSAMYLCASSLCGTGNTEAFFGQGTRLTVV.

The V call is TRBV10-2, the J call TRBJ2-7; possible D gene TRBD2, 5 bases. Germline loops: CDR1 WSHSY, CDR2 SAAADI. With 7 bases removed from V and 1 base from J, the gap between germline ends came to 17 bases. This CDR3 contains 15 residues. Here the CDR3 reads CASIGPSQKSYEQYF. The DNA of the CDR3 is TGCGCCAGCATCGGGCCTAGCCAGAAATCCTACGAGCAGTACTTC.

Of note for this clonotype: The junction and the germline gene differ at one end; a read error may be behind it. The V and J genes are TRBV10-3 and TRBJ2-1, with unresolved D. CDR1 is ENHRY, CDR2 SYGVKD, per germline. CDR3 length equals 16 residues. The CDR3 loop is CPISESTVGSKNEQFF. CDR3 bases: TGTCCCATCAGTGAGTCGACGGTGGGAAGCAAGAATGAGCAGTTCTTC.

The chain carries TRBV20-1 and TRBJ2-5, with TRBD1 as a possible D gene (7 bases). The germline gives CDR1 DFQATT, CDR2 SNEGSKA (reference sequence). V was clipped by 6 bases and J by 6 bases, with 14 bases between them. The CDR3 loop spans 12 amino acids. In DNA, the CDR3 is TGCAGTGCCCGCGGGGACAGCCAGACCCAGTACTTC. Translation gives CSARGDSQTQYF.

This chain uses TRBV11-2 with TRBJ2-3, with a tentative D call TRBD2 (6 bases). Between the trimmed V and J ends, which lost 5 bases and 6 bases, there was a span of 21 bases. The CDR3 spans 16 residues. Germline V gives CDR1 SGHAT, CDR2 FQNNGV. The CDR3 DNA follows: TGTGCCAGCAGCGAACTCTGGGACTCATCCGGGGATACGCAGTATTTT. As protein: CASSELWDSSGDTQYF.

About this clonotype: The missing conserved phenylalanine or tryptophan at the end of this CDR3 makes a read error likely. The chain joins TRBV6-1 to TRBJ2-4; 8 positions agree with TRBD2. Germline trimming cut 5 bases from V and 3 bases from J; bases unmatched to any gene: 6. Germline V lookup: CDR1 MNHNS, CDR2 SASEGT. This CDR3 has 15 residues. CDR3 in DNA: TGTGCCAGCAGTCTGACCGGGGGGGTCAAAAACATTCAGTACCTC. Its protein is CASSLTGGVKNIQYL.

With regard to this clonotype: The conserved phenylalanine or tryptophan is not found at the CDR3 terminus, so this likely reflects a read error. The CDR3 sequence is CNVTTGGGNNQPQHL. CDR3 bases: TGCAACGTCACGACCGGGGGTGGTAACAATCAGCCCCAGCATCTT. This chain uses TRBV29-1 with TRBJ1-5; TRBD1 might be the D (5 bases). This CDR3 contains 15 residues. Germline V gives CDR1 SQVTM, CDR2 ANQGSEA.

This clonotype was counted only a few times. The chain is built from TRBV6-5 and TRBJ2-3, with D unresolved. The CDR3 totals 15 residues. Looked up from germline, CDR1 is MNHEY and CDR2 is SVGAGI. Trimming stripped 2 bases from V and 0 bases from J, with 9 bases between. The CDR3 protein is CASSYDGGSTDTQYF. The DNA for the CDR3 is TGTGCCAGCAGTTACGACGGTGGAAGCACAGATACGCAGTATTTT.

Comments on this clonotype: The conserved final phenylalanine or tryptophan is absent from the CDR3, which likely points to a read error. The DNA is left out, because the CDR3 cannot be placed on it with certainty; the CDR3 is given as TCRdb lists it. This chain connects TRBV12-3 or TRBV12-4 to TRBJ1-1; TRBD1, the table's D call, lacks a check against the DNA. 16 amino acids form the CDR3, both terminal residues included. The CDR3: CASSKTPGTADTGSFL.